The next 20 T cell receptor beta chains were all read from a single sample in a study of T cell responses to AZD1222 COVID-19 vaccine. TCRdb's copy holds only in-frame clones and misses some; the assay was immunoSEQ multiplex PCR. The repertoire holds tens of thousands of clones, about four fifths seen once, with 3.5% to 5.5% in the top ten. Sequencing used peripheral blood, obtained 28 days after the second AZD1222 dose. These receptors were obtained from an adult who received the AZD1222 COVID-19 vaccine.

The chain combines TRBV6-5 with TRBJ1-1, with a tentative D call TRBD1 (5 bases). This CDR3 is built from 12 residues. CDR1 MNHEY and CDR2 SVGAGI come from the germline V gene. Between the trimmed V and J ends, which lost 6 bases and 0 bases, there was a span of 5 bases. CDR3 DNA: TGTGCCAGCAGGACAGTGAACACTGAAGCTTTCTTT. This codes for CASRTVNTEAFF.

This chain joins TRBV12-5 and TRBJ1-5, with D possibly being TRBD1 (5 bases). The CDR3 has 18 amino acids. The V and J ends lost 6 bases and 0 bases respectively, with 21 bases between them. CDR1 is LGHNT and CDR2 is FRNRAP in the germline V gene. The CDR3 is CASGPDDGGSVSNQPQHF. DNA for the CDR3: TGTGCTAGTGGACCCGATGATGGGGGGAGCGTTAGCAATCAGCCCCAGCATTTT.

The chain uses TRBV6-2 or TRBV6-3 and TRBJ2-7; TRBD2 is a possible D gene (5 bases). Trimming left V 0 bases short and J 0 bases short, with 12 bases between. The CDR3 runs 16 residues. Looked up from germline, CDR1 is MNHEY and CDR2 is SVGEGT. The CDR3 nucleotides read TGTGCCAGCAGTTACTCGAGGCGGAGGAGCTCCTACGAGCAGTACGTC. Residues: CASSYSRRRSSYEQYV.

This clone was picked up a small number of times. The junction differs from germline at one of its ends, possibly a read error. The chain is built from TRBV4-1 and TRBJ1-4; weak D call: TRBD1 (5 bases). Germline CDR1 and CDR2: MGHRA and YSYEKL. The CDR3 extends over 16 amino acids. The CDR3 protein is CASTQGAISANEKLFF. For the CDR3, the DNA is TGCGCCAGCACCCAAGGGGCAATATCGGCTAATGAAAAACTGTTTTTT.

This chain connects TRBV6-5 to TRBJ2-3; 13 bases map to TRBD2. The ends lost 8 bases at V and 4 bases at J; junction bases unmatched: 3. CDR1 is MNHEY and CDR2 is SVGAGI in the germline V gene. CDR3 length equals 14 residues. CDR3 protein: CASGTSGRADTQYF. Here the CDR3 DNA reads TGTGCCAGCGGAACTAGCGGGAGGGCAGATACGCAGTATTTT.

This CDR3 is CASSLLDEQFF. The CDR3 coding sequence is TGCGCCAGCAGCTTGTTGGATGAGCAGTTCTTC. J is TRBJ2-1 and V is TRBV5-1; D is uncertain. V gave up 1 base and J gave up 8 bases, with 4 bases separating them. Germline V CDR1 and CDR2: SGHRS, YFSETQ. This CDR3 is 11 amino acids long.

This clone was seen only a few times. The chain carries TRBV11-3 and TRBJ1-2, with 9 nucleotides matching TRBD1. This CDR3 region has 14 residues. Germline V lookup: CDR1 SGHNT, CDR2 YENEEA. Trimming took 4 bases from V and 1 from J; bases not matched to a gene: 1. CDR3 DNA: TGTGCCAGCAGCTGGGACAGGGTTAACTATGGCTACACCTTC. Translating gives CASSWDRVNYGYTF.

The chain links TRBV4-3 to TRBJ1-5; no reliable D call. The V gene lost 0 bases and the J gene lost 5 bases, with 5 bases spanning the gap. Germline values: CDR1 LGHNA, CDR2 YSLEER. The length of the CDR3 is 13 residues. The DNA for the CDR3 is TGCGCCAGCAGCCAAGATTCGGATCAGCCCCAGCATTTT. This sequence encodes CASSQDSDQPQHF.

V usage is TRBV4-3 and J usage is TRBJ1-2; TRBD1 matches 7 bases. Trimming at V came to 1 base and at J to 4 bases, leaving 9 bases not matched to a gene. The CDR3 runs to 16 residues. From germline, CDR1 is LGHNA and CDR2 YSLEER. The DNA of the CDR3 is TGCGCCAGCAGCCAAGTAGGACAGGACTTTCTCTATGGCTACACCTTC. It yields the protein CASSQVGQDFLYGYTF.

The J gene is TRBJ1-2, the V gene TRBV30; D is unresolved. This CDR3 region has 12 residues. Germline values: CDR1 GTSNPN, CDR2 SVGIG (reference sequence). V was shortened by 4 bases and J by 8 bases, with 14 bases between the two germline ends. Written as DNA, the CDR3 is TGTGCCTGGACCGTGGGGTCTACGGGCTACACCTTC. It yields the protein CAWTVGSTGYTF.

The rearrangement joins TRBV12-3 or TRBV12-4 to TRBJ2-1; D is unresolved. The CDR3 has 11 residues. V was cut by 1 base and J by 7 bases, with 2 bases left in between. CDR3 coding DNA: TGTGCCAGCAGTTTAGTTAATGAGCAGTTCTTC. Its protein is CASSLVNEQFF.

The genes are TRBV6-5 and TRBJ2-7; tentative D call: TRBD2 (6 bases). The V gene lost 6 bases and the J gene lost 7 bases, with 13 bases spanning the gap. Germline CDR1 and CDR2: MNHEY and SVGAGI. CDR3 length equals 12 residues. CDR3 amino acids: CASRDGAGEQYF. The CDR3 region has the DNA TGTGCCAGCAGGGACGGGGCGGGGGAGCAGTACTTC.

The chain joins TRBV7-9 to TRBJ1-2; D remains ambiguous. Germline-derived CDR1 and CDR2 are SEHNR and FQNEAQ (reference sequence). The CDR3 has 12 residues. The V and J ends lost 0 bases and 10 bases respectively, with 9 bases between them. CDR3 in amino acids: CASSLAYSDYTF. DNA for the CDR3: TGTGCCAGCAGCTTAGCGTACAGCGACTACACCTTC. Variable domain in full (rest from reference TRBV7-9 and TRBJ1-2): DTGVSQNPRHKITKRGQNVTFRCDPISEHNRLYWYRQTLGQGPEFLTYFQNEAQLEKSRLLSDRFSAERPKGSFSTLEIQRTEQGDSAMYLCASSLAYSDYTFGSGTRLTVV.

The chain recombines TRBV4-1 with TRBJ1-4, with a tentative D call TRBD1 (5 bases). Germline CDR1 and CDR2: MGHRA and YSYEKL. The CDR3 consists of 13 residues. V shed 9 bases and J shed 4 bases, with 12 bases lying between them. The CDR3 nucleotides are TGCGCCAGTTCTGGGGACTTTAATGAAAAACTGTTTTTT. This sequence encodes CASSGDFNEKLFF.

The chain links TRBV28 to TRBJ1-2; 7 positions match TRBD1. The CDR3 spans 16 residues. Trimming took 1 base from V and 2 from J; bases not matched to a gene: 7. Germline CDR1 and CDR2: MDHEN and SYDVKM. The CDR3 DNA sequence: TGTGCCAGCAGTTTATTGAACAGGGGTCGAAACTATGGCTACACCTTC. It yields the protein CASSLLNRGRNYGYTF.

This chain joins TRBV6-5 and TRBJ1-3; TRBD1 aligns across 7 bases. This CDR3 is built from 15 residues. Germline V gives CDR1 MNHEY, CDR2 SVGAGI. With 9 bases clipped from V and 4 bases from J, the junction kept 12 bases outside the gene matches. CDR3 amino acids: CASTSEGASGNTIYF. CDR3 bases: TGTGCCAGTACTAGCGAGGGGGCGTCCGGAAACACCATATATTTT.

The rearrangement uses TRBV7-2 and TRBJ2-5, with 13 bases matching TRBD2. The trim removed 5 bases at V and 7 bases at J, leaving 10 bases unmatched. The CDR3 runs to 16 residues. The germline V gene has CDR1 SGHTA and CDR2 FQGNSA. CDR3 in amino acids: CASSLRLAGGQGTQYF. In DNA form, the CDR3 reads TGTGCCAGCAGCCTTCGACTAGCGGGGGGACAGGGGACCCAGTACTTC.

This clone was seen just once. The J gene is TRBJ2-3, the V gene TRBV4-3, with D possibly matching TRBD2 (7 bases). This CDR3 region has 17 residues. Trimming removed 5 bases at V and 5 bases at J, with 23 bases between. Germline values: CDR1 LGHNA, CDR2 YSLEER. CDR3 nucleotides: TGCGCCAGCAGCGAACGGGGGCCTCGCGGGAGAGGAGATACGCAGTATTTT. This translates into CASSERGPRGRGDTQYF.

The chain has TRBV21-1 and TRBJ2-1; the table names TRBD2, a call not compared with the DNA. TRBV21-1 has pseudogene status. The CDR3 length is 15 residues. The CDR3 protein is CASSKALYRAGEGIF. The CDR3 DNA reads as TGTGCCAGCAGCAAAGCGCTTTATCGGGCGGGTGAAGGGATCTTC.

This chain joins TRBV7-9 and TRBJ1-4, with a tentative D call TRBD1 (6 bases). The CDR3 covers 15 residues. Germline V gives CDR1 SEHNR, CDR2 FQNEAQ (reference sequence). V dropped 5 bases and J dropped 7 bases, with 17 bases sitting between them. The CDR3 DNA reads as TGTGCCAGCAGCCCCAACAGGGTAGGGAGTGAAAAACTGTTTTTT. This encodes CASSPNRVGSEKLFF.